Only a few counts were recorded for the clone carrying this T cell receptor (beta chain). Antigen: not known. Expressed TCRB transcripts were sequenced because the entire RNA isolate underwent reverse transcription. The assay was immunoSEQ multiplex PCR, and TCRdb's table has in-frame clones only and misses some. Of about 280,000 clones in the sample, approximately 15% were seen once. The source of the sample is a study of beta chain features in type 1 diabetes. Study-wide findings and caveats: Significant though moderate, a shortening of TCRB CDR3s appeared in all four CD4+ subsets of Type 1 diabetes patients.

Looked up from germline, CDR1 is SGHTA and CDR2 is FQGNSA. The CDR3 is 15 amino acids. The ends lost 5 bases at V and 6 bases at J; junction bases unmatched: 10. The sequenced sample consisted of naive CD4+ T cells from blood. The rearrangement joins TRBV7-2 to TRBJ2-1; 7 nucleotides align to TRBD2. The origin of this receptor is a man younger than 30 with type 1 diabetes. The DNA of the CDR3 is TGTGCCAGCAGCCTGTTTAACGGGGGGTCCAATGAGCAGTTCTTC. It encodes CASSLFNGGSNEQFF.